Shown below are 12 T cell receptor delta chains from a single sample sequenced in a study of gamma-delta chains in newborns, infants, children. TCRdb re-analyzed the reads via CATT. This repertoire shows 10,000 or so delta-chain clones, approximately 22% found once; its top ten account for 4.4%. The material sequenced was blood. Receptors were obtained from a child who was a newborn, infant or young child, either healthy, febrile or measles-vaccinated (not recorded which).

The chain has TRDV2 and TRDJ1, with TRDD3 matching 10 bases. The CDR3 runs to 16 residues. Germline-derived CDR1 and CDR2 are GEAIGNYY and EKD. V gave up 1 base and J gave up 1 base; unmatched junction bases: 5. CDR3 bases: TGTGCCTGTGACACTTTGGGGGATACATTCACCGATAAACTCATCTTT. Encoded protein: CACDTLGDTFTDKLIF.

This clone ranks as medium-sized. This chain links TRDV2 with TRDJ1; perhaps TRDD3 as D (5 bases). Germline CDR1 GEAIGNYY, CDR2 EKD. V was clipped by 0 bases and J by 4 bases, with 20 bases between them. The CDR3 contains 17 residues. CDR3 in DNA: TGTGCCTGTGACACCTTATACGGGATCCCCCACAACGATAAACTCATCTTT. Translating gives CACDTLYGIPHNDKLIF.

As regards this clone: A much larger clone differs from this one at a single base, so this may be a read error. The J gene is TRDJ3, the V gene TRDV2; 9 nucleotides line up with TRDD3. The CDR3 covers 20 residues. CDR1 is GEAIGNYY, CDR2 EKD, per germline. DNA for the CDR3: TGTGCCCGTGACACCGCTGGTACTGGGGGAAGCTCCTGGGACACCCGACAGATGTTTTTC. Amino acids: CARDTAGTGGSSWDTRQMFF.

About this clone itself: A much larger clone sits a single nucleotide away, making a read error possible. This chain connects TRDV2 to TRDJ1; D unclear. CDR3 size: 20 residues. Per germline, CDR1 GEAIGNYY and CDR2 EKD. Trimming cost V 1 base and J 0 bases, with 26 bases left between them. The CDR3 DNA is TGTGCCTGTGACACACTACCGTTCGCGGCCCATGGGCCCGACACCGATAAACTCATCTTT. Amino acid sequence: CACDTLPFAAHGPDTDKLIF.

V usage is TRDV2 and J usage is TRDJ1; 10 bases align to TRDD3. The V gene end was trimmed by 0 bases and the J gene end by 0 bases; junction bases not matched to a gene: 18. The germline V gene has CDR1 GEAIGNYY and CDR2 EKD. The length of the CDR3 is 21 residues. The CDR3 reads CACDTLRLGMGDTWDTDKLIF. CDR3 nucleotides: TGTGCCTGTGACACCCTTCGATTGGGAATGGGGGATACTTGGGACACCGATAAACTCATCTTT.

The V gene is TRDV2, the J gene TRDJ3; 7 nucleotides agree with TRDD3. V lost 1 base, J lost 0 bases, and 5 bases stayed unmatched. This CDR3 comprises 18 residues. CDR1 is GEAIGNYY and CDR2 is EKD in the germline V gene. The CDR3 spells CACDTGGPISWDTRQMFF. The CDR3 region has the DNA TGTGCCTGTGACACTGGGGGACCAATCTCCTGGGACACCCGACAGATGTTTTTC.

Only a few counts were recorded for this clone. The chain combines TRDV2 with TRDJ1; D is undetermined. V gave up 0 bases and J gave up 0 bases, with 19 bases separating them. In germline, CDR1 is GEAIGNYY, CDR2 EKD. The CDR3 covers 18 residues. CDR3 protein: CACDTLDRIETYTDKLIF. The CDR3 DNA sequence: TGTGCCTGTGACACCTTAGACCGCATCGAGACGTACACCGATAAACTCATCTTT.

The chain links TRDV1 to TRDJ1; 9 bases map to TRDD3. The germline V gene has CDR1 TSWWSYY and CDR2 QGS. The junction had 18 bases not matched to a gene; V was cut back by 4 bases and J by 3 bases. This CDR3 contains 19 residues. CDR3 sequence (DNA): TGTGCTCTTGGGGGAGTTCCCTGGGGGATTCCGGCAGGACCCGATAAACTCATCTTT. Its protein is CALGGVPWGIPAGPDKLIF.

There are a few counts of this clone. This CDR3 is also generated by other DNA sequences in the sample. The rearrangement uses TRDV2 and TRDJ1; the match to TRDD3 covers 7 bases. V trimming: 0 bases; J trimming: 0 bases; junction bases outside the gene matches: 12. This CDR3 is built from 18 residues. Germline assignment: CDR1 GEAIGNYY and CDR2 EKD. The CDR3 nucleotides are TGTGCCTGTGACACCCCGCGGACCGGGGATAGCTACACCGATAAACTCATCTTT. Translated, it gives CACDTPRTGDSYTDKLIF.

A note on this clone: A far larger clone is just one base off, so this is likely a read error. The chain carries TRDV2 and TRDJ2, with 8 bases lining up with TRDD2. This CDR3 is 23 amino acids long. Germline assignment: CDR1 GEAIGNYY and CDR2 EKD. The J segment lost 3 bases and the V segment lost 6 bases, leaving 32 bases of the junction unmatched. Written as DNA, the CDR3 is TGTGCCTGTAATCCGCTTCCTACGGCTGCTGGGGACGACACGCCGACGATGACAGCACAACTCTTCTTT. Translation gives CACNPLPTAAGDDTPTMTAQLFF.

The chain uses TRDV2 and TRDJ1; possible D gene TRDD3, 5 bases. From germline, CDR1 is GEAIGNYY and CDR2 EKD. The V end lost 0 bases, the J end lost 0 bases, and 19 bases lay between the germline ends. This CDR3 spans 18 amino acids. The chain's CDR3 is CACDTLLVRKTHTDKLIF. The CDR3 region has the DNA TGTGCCTGTGACACCTTACTGGTGCGAAAAACACACACCGATAAACTCATCTTT.

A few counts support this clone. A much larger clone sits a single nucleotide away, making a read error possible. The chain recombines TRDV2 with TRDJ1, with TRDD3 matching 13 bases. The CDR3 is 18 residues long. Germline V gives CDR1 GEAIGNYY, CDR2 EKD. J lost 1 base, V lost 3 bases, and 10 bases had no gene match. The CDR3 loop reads CACDPVLGDTPPTDKLIF. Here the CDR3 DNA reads TGTGCCTGTGACCCTGTACTGGGGGATACGCCCCCCACCGATAAACTCATCTTT.